The next 19 T cell receptor beta chains were all read from a single sample in a study of T cell repertoires and HLA-DP antigens. Generated by immunoSEQ multiplex PCR, the TCRdb table keeps only in-frame clones and is missing some. The table shows about 73,000 clones, with over 75% occurring only once. Their antigen targets remain unknown. Sequencing used CD4+ T cells from PBMCs. These receptors all come from a man in his sixties in good health and CMV-seronegative.

This clone was found once. The chain joins TRBV28 to TRBJ2-2, with 11 bases that match TRBD2. The CDR3 consists of 14 residues. Germline trimming cut 10 bases from V and 2 bases from J; bases unmatched to any gene: 3. The germline V gene encodes CDR1 MDHEN and CDR2 SYDVKM. The CDR3 spells CAIGTSGNTGELFF. In nucleotides, the CDR3 is TGTGCCATCGGGACTAGCGGAAACACCGGGGAGCTGTTTTTT.

The sample holds one count of this clone. The chain couples TRBV27 to TRBJ1-4; D remains unclear. CDR1 and CDR2 from the germline V gene are MNHEY and SMNVEV (reference sequence). The CDR3 loop spans 15 amino acids. The ends were cut back, 4 bases at V and 3 bases at J, with 12 bases in the middle. CDR3 region: CASSSIVDSNEKLFF. CDR3 in DNA: TGTGCCAGCAGTTCCATAGTGGACTCTAATGAAAAACTGTTTTTT.

The chain links TRBV2 to TRBJ1-5; possibly TRBD1 for D (6 bases). Per germline, CDR1 SNHLY and CDR2 FYNNEI. The CDR3 spans 16 residues. V lost 3 bases, J lost 2 bases, and 14 bases lay in between. In nucleotides, the CDR3 is TGTGCCAGCAGTGACCCTCAGGGGATGGGCAATCAGCCCCAGCATTTT. Amino acids: CASSDPQGMGNQPQHF.

The CDR3 DNA is TGCGCCAGCAGCGCAGAAGCTTATGGCTACACCTTC. Its protein is CASSAEAYGYTF. J is TRBJ1-2 and V is TRBV5-1; no reliable D call. Deletions cut 4 bases from V and 5 bases from J, with 9 bases between. The CDR3 has 12 residues. CDR1 and CDR2 (germline): SGHRS, YFSETQ.

This chain joins TRBV5-8 and TRBJ2-1; D gene ambiguous. Germline CDR1 SGHTS, CDR2 YDEGEE. The V end was cut by 5 bases, the J end by 3 bases, with 12 bases between. This CDR3 has 14 residues. CDR3 bases: TGTGCCAGCAGGCAGCCGGCAAACTACAATGAGCAGTTCTTC. Its translation: CASRQPANYNEQFF.

The chain couples TRBV19 to TRBJ2-7; the match to TRBD1 covers 11 bases. Germline V gene sequence: CDR1 LNHDA, CDR2 SQIVND (reference sequence). This CDR3 is 14 amino acids long. With V trimmed by 4 bases and J by 5 bases, 4 bases remained unmatched. The CDR3 region is CASSRTGGLDEQYF. DNA of the CDR3: TGTGCCAGTAGTAGGACAGGGGGCTTGGACGAGCAGTACTTC.

The V call is TRBV11-2, the J call TRBJ1-4; D is ambiguous. CDR1 is SGHAT and CDR2 is FQNNGV in the germline V gene. The CDR3 consists of 16 residues. Trimming left V 5 bases short and J 0 bases short, with 13 bases between. The CDR3 sequence: CASSILPGTTNEKLFF. The CDR3 nucleotides are TGTGCCAGCAGCATCCTTCCGGGGACAACTAATGAAAAACTGTTTTTT.

V gene TRBV10-3 combines with J gene TRBJ2-6, with D uncertain. Per germline, CDR1 ENHRY and CDR2 SYGVKD. This CDR3 spans 14 amino acids. V lost 3 bases, J lost 1 base, and 4 bases lay in between. CDR3 loop: CAISDSSGANVLTF. The CDR3 DNA is TGTGCCATCAGTGACTCATCTGGGGCCAACGTCCTGACTTTC.

The chain is built from TRBV7-2 and TRBJ1-2; D may be TRBD1 (5 bases). This CDR3 region has 13 residues. Trimming left V 6 bases short and J 4 bases short, with 12 bases between. Germline lookup yields CDR1 SGHTA and CDR2 FQGNSA. This chain's CDR3 is CASSPGGFYGYTF. In nucleotides, the CDR3 is TGTGCCAGCAGTCCCGGGGGGTTCTATGGCTACACCTTC.

The gene calls are TRBV30 and TRBJ1-4; the D gene is possibly TRBD1 (5 bases). The CDR3 sequence is 14 residues long. V was cut by 2 bases and J by 0 bases, with 7 bases left in between. The V gene's germline CDR1 is GTSNPN and CDR2 SVGIG (reference sequence). DNA of the CDR3: TGTGCCTGGAGTCGAGGGGCAACTAATGAAAAACTGTTTTTT. Translating gives CAWSRGATNEKLFF.

The V and J genes are TRBV19 and TRBJ1-3, with a weak D call TRBD1 (5 bases). The CDR3 sequence is 14 residues long. V dropped 7 bases and J dropped 1 base, with 11 bases sitting between them. Germline CDR1 and CDR2: LNHDA and SQIVND (reference sequence). The CDR3 DNA follows: TGTGCCAGTACCAGGCGGGGGTCTGGAAACACCATATATTTT. Amino acids: CASTRRGSGNTIYF.

The gene calls are TRBV14 and TRBJ1-5; D remains unclear. This CDR3 contains 13 residues. CDR1 and CDR2 from the germline V gene are SGHDN and FVKESK. Trimming stripped 5 bases from V and 0 bases from J, with 5 bases between. The CDR3 spells CASSWDSNQPQHF. In DNA form, the CDR3 reads TGTGCCAGCAGCTGGGATAGCAATCAGCCCCAGCATTTT.

This clone was found once. The V gene is TRBV7-6, the J gene TRBJ2-7, with D perhaps matching TRBD2 (5 bases). The germline CDR1 and CDR2 sequences are SGHVS and FNYEAQ. This CDR3 is 14 amino acids long. Trimming took off 3 bases at V and 5 bases at J, with 14 bases between the two ends. CDR3 coding DNA: TGTGCCAGCAGCTTCTCCGGGGTGGGGAACGAGCAGTACTTC. This sequence encodes CASSFSGVGNEQYF.

This chain links TRBV2 with TRBJ2-2; unclear D gene. CDR1 and CDR2 from the germline V gene are SNHLY and FYNNEI. Deletions cut 6 bases from V and 1 base from J, with 9 bases between. This CDR3 has 14 amino acids. The CDR3 bases are TGTGCCAGCAGGACCCGGGTGAACACCGGGGAGCTGTTTTTT. Encoded protein: CASRTRVNTGELFF.

In its sample, this clone ranks as medium-sized. V usage is TRBV9 and J usage is TRBJ1-3, with unresolved D. CDR3 length: 14 amino acids. Germline V gene data show CDR1 as SGDLS and CDR2 as YYNGEE. Trimming removed 0 bases from V and 1 base from J, with 5 bases in between. This chain's CDR3 is CASSVEISGNTIYF. CDR3 DNA sequence: TGTGCCAGCAGCGTAGAGATTTCTGGAAACACCATATATTTT.

This rearrangement joins TRBV5-8 to TRBJ1-3; D is possibly TRBD1 (5 bases). The CDR3 totals 17 residues. V was clipped by 0 bases and J by 2 bases, with 15 bases between them. Germline lookup yields CDR1 SGHTS and CDR2 YDEGEE. The CDR3 loop is CASSLGQPTPPGNTIYF. The CDR3 DNA reads TGTGCCAGCAGCTTGGGACAGCCGACGCCGCCTGGAAACACCATATATTTT.

The chain employs TRBV7-8 and TRBJ1-6, with 9 positions matching TRBD1. CDR1 SGHVS and CDR2 FQNEAQ come from the germline V gene. The CDR3 loop spans 15 amino acids. Trimming removed 1 base from V and 9 bases from J; junction bases left unmatched: 4. The CDR3 DNA reads TGTGCCAGCAGCTTAGAGGGACAGGGCTTTTCACCCCTCCACTTT. This translates into CASSLEGQGFSPLHF.

The gene calls are TRBV2 and TRBJ1-4; no definite D call. CDR1 SNHLY and CDR2 FYNNEI come from the germline V gene. This CDR3 comprises 14 residues. The germline V and J ends were trimmed by 4 bases and 8 bases, with 14 bases remaining between them. The CDR3 bases are TGTGCCAGCAGTGTAGATTCGCTTGGAGAAAAACTGTTTTTT. It yields the protein CASSVDSLGEKLFF.

V and J are TRBV7-8 and TRBJ2-1; tentative D call: TRBD2 (5 bases). The ends were cut back, 4 bases at V and 5 bases at J, with 15 bases in the middle. Germline CDR1 and CDR2: SGHVS and FQNEAQ. The CDR3 length is 15 residues. The chain's CDR3 is CASSSGIEDHNEQFF. CDR3 DNA: TGTGCCAGCAGCTCCGGGATAGAAGATCACAATGAGCAGTTCTTC.